This T cell receptor (beta chain) derives from a study of blood T cell repertoires in COVID-19. The table lists this clone with a count of one. This table comes from immunoSEQ multiplex PCR, and its TCRdb copy is limited to in-frame clones, with some not included. The sample records about 300,000 clones, roughly 86% being singletons. The CDR3 has 15 residues. In germline, CDR1 is MNHNY, CDR2 SVGAGI (reference sequence). Trimming took 8 bases from V and 2 from J, leaving 16 bases between them. This rearrangement joins TRBV6-6 to TRBJ1-3; D may be TRBD1 (6 bases). The source material was PBMCs or T cells enriched from blood (not recorded which). This TCR was recovered from a woman aged 18-29 years who had recovered from COVID-19. CDR3 protein: CASRDNQIPGNTIYF. In nucleotides, the CDR3 is TGTGCCAGCCGGGACAACCAAATCCCTGGAAACACCATATATTTT.